One and the same sample provided the 27 T cell receptor beta chains below, sequenced in a study of spatial heterogeneity in lung cancer. TCRdb redid the calling of the 5' RACE reads with MiXCR, one entry per CDR3 protein. Of approximately 47,000 distinct CDR3 sequences in the sample, 7.6% are singletons; the top ten hold about 12%. The time point is: sample taken at primary tumor resection. Researchers sequenced whole RNA taken from tumor, nontumor lung or frozen PBMC without sorting. This sample comprised PBMCs, obtained at surgery. These receptors originate from a female donor with early-stage non-small cell lung cancer.

This clonotype appeared a few times. The rearrangement joins TRBV6-1 to TRBJ1-6; TRBD1 agrees at 7 bases. Germline V gene lookup returns CDR1 MNHNS and CDR2 SASEGT. This CDR3 has 17 amino acids. Unmatched junction bases numbered 14, after V lost 7 bases and J lost 5 bases. CDR3 in amino acids: CASIRITGVGDNSPLHF. In DNA form, the CDR3 reads TGTGCCAGCATCCGGATTACAGGGGTCGGAGATAATTCACCCCTCCACTTT.

The table lists this clonotype with a few counts. The chain employs TRBV29-1 and TRBJ1-2, with unresolved D. The germline gives CDR1 SQVTM, CDR2 ANQGSEA. Trimming pared 4 bases from V and 8 bases from J, leaving 14 bases between. The CDR3 runs to 12 residues. The CDR3 sequence is CSVGDNLRGYTF. For the CDR3, the DNA is TGCAGCGTTGGTGATAACTTGAGGGGCTACACCTTC.

Note on this clonotype: One base away lies a much larger clone, so this may be a sequencing read error. The CDR3 is CASSPLTSGGASTQYF. CDR3 sequence (DNA): TGTGCCAGCAGTCCGCTGACTAGCGGGGGGGCAAGTACGCAGTATTTT. V gene TRBV7-2 combines with J gene TRBJ2-3; 14 bases fit TRBD2. CDR1 and CDR2 from the germline V gene are SGHTA and FQGNSA. Germline trimming cut 6 bases from V and 8 bases from J; bases unmatched to any gene: 10. CDR3 size: 16 residues.

This chain uses TRBV7-2 with TRBJ2-7, with a tentative D call TRBD2 (6 bases). Germline V gene sequence: CDR1 SGHTA, CDR2 FQGNSA. There are 14 residues in the CDR3. V dropped 2 bases and J dropped 6 bases, with 14 bases sitting between them. The CDR3 is CASSLKMSGVEQYF. For the CDR3, the DNA is TGTGCCAGCAGCTTAAAGATGTCGGGGGTCGAGCAGTACTTC.

This clonotype has more than one count but fewer than ten. This rearrangement joins TRBV20-1 to TRBJ2-1; the D gene is possibly TRBD1 (5 bases). V dropped 1 base and J dropped 8 bases, with 15 bases sitting between them. Germline V gene lookup returns CDR1 DFQATT and CDR2 SNEGSKA (reference sequence). This CDR3 contains 14 residues. CDR3 in DNA: TGCAGTGCTAGAGCCATAAGGGGTACCGATGAGCAGTTCTTC. Protein product: CSARAIRGTDEQFF.

As concerns this clonotype: A read error is possible here, since a much larger clone lies one base away. V is TRBV25-1 and J is TRBJ2-7; TRBD1 might be the D (6 bases). CDR1 and CDR2 (germline): MGHDK, SYGVNS. This CDR3 has 15 amino acids. V lost 6 bases and J lost 1, with 16 bases in between. The DNA of the CDR3 is TGTGCCAGCAGCCAGACCGGGACACGGTCCTACGAGCAGTACTTC. Protein product: CASSQTGTRSYEQYF.

CDR3 nucleotides: TGTGCCAGCAGTGAGGCGGGGGCGAGATCCTACGAGCAGTACTTC. Translation gives CASSEAGARSYEQYF. This chain uses TRBV25-1 with TRBJ2-7; D is possibly TRBD2 (7 bases). The CDR3 contains 15 residues. V shed 3 bases and J shed 1 base, with 13 bases lying between them. Germline values: CDR1 MGHDK, CDR2 SYGVNS.

This clonotype has a count of ten or more. The V gene is TRBV12-3 or TRBV12-4, the J gene TRBJ1-4; no reliable D call. The CDR3 is made up of 14 amino acids. V was clipped by 2 bases and J by 3 bases, with 7 bases between them. CDR3 protein: CASSLRGSNEKLFF. In DNA, the CDR3 is TGTGCCAGCAGTTTACGGGGATCTAATGAAAAACTGTTTTTT.

In its sample, this clonotype was seen a few times. The V and J genes are TRBV13 and TRBJ2-1; 7 positions agree with TRBD1. Trimming removed 0 bases from V and 2 bases from J; junction bases left unmatched: 1. CDR1 and CDR2 (germline): PRHDT, FYEKMQ (reference sequence). This CDR3 contains 15 residues. Here the CDR3 reads CASSLGDRAYNEQFF. The CDR3 bases are TGTGCCAGCAGCTTAGGCGACAGGGCCTACAATGAGCAGTTCTTC.

The rearrangement links TRBV11-2 to TRBJ2-2; a possible D gene is TRBD1 (6 bases). This CDR3 comprises 16 residues. V was clipped by 5 bases and J by 3 bases, with 16 bases between them. CDR1 is SGHAT, CDR2 FQNNGV, per germline. The DNA of the CDR3 is TGTGCCAGCAGCCGCAGGGGCGCAGGGGACACCGGGGAGCTGTTTTTT. It codes for CASSRRGAGDTGELFF. The complete variable domain, with remaining parts taken from reference TRBV11-2 and TRBJ2-2, reads EAGVAQSPRYKIIEKRQSVAFWCNPISGHATLYWYQQILGQGPKLLIQFQNNGVVDDSQLPKDRFSAERLKGVDSTLKIQPAKLEDSAVYLCASSRRGAGDTGELFFGEGSRLTVL.

This clonotype was observed at least ten times. The chain recombines TRBV6-6 with TRBJ2-1; D not certain. Trimming shortened V by 2 bases and J by 8 bases, and 4 bases separated the two germline ends. The CDR3 is 11 residues long. Germline V gives CDR1 MNHNY, CDR2 SVGAGI (reference sequence). Written as DNA, the CDR3 is TGTGCCAGCAGTTACGGGGATGAGCAGTTCTTC. It encodes CASSYGDEQFF.

This clonotype was observed at least ten times. The genes are TRBV30 and TRBJ2-2; D is possibly TRBD2 (6 bases). Germline V gene sequence: CDR1 GTSNPN, CDR2 SVGIG (reference sequence). The CDR3 has 15 residues. Deletions cut 1 base from V and 1 base from J, with 10 bases between. CDR3 nucleotides: TGTGCCTGGAGTGCCGGGACTCAGAACACCGGGGAGCTGTTTTTT. Protein: CAWSAGTQNTGELFF. The full variable domain, rest sourced from reference TRBV30 and TRBJ2-2, is SQTIHQWPATLVQPVGSPLSLECTVEGTSNPNLYWYRQAAGRGLQLLFYSVGIGQISSEVPQNLSASRPQDRQFILSSKKLLLSDSGFYLCAWSAGTQNTGELFFGEGSRLTVL.

The table lists this clonotype with a few counts. The chain couples TRBV5-4 to TRBJ2-7; 9 nucleotides align to TRBD1. V trimming: 4 bases; J trimming: 5 bases; junction bases outside the gene matches: 7. CDR1 SGHNT and CDR2 YYREEE come from the germline V gene (reference sequence). The CDR3 covers 14 residues. CDR3 in DNA: TGTGCCAGCAGCAGCAGGGGACAGGGTCACGAGCAGTACTTC. Its translation is CASSSRGQGHEQYF.

This clonotype was seen repeatedly, ten times or more. The chain joins TRBV15 to TRBJ2-2; maybe TRBD1 (7 bases). The germline gives CDR1 LNHNV, CDR2 YYDKDF (reference sequence). The germline V and J ends were trimmed by 3 bases and 3 bases, with 11 bases remaining between them. The CDR3 extends over 15 amino acids. The CDR3 region has the DNA TGTGCCACCAGCAGGGAGGGGGCCGACACCGGGGAGCTGTTTTTT. As protein: CATSREGADTGELFF.

This clonotype was picked up many times. The chain joins TRBV4-1 to TRBJ1-1; D unclear. Germline CDR1 and CDR2: MGHRA and YSYEKL. Trimming left V 6 bases short and J 6 bases short, with 14 bases between. The CDR3 totals 13 residues. This CDR3 is CASRVPWGAEAFF. Here the CDR3 DNA reads TGCGCCAGCAGGGTTCCGTGGGGTGCTGAAGCTTTCTTT.

This clonotype has a handful of counts. The J gene is TRBJ2-1, the V gene TRBV7-9; TRBD1 matches at 9 bases. CDR1 and CDR2 from the germline V gene are SEHNR and FQNEAQ (reference sequence). This CDR3 has 15 residues. Losses at the gene ends were 5 bases for V and 2 bases for J; bases not matched to a gene: 4. This CDR3 reads CASSQGQGTYNEQFF. CDR3 sequence (DNA): TGTGCCAGCAGCCAGGGACAGGGAACCTACAATGAGCAGTTCTTC.

This clonotype was counted at least ten times. The chain recombines TRBV20-1 with TRBJ2-5; 7 bases line up with TRBD2. The CDR3 covers 14 residues. In germline, CDR1 is DFQATT, CDR2 SNEGSKA (reference sequence). Trimming at V came to 5 bases and at J to 1 base, leaving 7 bases not matched to a gene. CDR3 sequence reads: CSAPIPSGQETQYF. The CDR3 DNA is TGCAGTGCTCCTATACCTAGCGGCCAAGAGACCCAGTACTTC.

The chain links TRBV5-1 to TRBJ1-6; D gene ambiguous. Per the germline V gene, CDR1 is SGHRS and CDR2 is YFSETQ. The CDR3 consists of 16 residues. V shed 0 bases and J shed 5 bases, with 12 bases lying between them. This CDR3 is CASSLGPNRDNSPLHF. CDR3 bases: TGCGCCAGCAGCTTGGGGCCGAATCGAGATAATTCACCCCTCCACTTT.

This clonotype was seen at least ten times. The chain recombines TRBV2 with TRBJ1-2; 9 bases agree with TRBD1. V dropped 3 bases and J dropped 1; count of bases not matched to a gene: 6. This CDR3 spans 16 amino acids. Per the germline V gene, CDR1 is SNHLY and CDR2 is FYNNEI. CDR3 sequence (DNA): TGTGCCAGCAGTGATGGGACAGGGATCTTTAACTATGGCTACACCTTC. It encodes CASSDGTGIFNYGYTF.

This chain connects TRBV27 to TRBJ1-4; TRBD1 is a possible D gene (6 bases). Trimming cost V 6 bases and J 8 bases, with 19 bases left between them. The CDR3 has 15 amino acids. Germline lookup yields CDR1 MNHEY and CDR2 SMNVEV (reference sequence). CDR3 DNA: TGTGCCAGCAGCCCTCAGGGGTTGGCATTCGAAAAACTGTTTTTT. Amino acids: CASSPQGLAFEKLFF.

This chain links TRBV6-2 or TRBV6-3 with TRBJ2-3; TRBD2 is a possible D gene (5 bases). The germline V gene encodes CDR1 MNHEY and CDR2 SVGEGT. V was cut by 5 bases and J by 0 bases, with 15 bases left in between. This CDR3 region has 16 residues. CDR3 loop: CASSTGVSPSTDTQYF. The CDR3 DNA is TGTGCCAGCAGTACCGGGGTCAGCCCTAGCACAGATACGCAGTATTTT.

The sample holds many counts of this clonotype. At one end the junction does not follow the germline gene, possibly because of a read error. CDR3 nucleotides: TGTGCCAGCAGCTTAGACTCCCGAAGGCATGAATTT. Protein product: CASSLDSRRHEF. The chain joins TRBV7-2 to TRBJ1-1; D uncertain. This CDR3 spans 12 amino acids. Germline assignment: CDR1 SGHTA and CDR2 FQGNSA.

This clonotype was detected many times. The gene calls are TRBV6-2 or TRBV6-3 and TRBJ2-1; tentatively, D is TRBD1 (5 bases). V was shortened by 2 bases and J by 15 bases, with 14 bases between the two germline ends. The germline V gene has CDR1 MNHEY and CDR2 SVGEGT. The CDR3 runs to 12 residues. CDR3 amino acids: CASSYSLGAMFF. As DNA, the CDR3 is TGTGCCAGCAGTTACAGTCTAGGGGCTATGTTCTTC.

The chain couples TRBV5-1 to TRBJ2-3, with D possibly matching TRBD2 (6 bases). The CDR3 totals 15 residues. V lost 4 bases and J 0 bases, leaving 12 bases between the germline ends. Germline V CDR1 and CDR2: SGHRS, YFSETQ. CDR3 loop: CASSNTGTSTDTQYF. The DNA of the CDR3 is TGCGCCAGCAGCAATACTGGGACTAGCACAGATACGCAGTATTTT.

This chain uses TRBV6-1 with TRBJ1-3; maybe TRBD1 (5 bases). Between the trimmed V and J ends, which lost 0 bases and 4 bases, there was a span of 16 bases. Germline V gives CDR1 MNHNS, CDR2 SASEGT. The CDR3 sequence is 17 residues long. CDR3 protein: CASSEAGRATRGNTIYF. The CDR3 DNA follows: TGTGCCAGCAGTGAAGCGGGCAGGGCAACGCGCGGAAACACCATATATTTT.

The chain recombines TRBV12-3 or TRBV12-4 with TRBJ2-5; 7 nucleotides agree with TRBD2. The CDR3 covers 16 residues. After removal of 3 bases from V and 4 bases from J, the junction contained 11 bases not matched to a gene. CDR3 DNA sequence: TGTGCCAGCAGTTTTGATAGGGGAGGGGTCCCAGAGACCCAGTACTTC. Its protein is CASSFDRGGVPETQYF.

At least ten counts were recorded for this clonotype. J is TRBJ2-2 and V is TRBV7-6; no clear D gene. V gave up 4 bases and J gave up 7 bases, with 13 bases separating them. The CDR3 loop spans 14 amino acids. The germline V gene encodes CDR1 SGHVS and CDR2 FNYEAQ. Written as DNA, the CDR3 is TGTGCCAGCAGCTCTACAGCCGCGGTCGGGGAGCTGTTTTTT. Translation: CASSSTAAVGELFF.